Listed below are T cell receptor beta chains from one sample, sequenced in a study of control samples from healthy donors and cancer patients. Data came from immunoSEQ multiplex PCR; TCRdb stores just in-frame clones and leaves some out. Altogether 70,000 to 85,000 clones are present, roughly 91% being singletons, with the ten largest covering 17%. The sequencing input was blood. Every receptor here comes from a middle-aged man in good health. CDR3s include the opening cysteine and the closing phenylalanine or tryptophan. A D gene is named only where the DNA matches it firmly. The size entry is marked missing in some rows and otherwise reads once, few, many or a size class.

size: .; D: .; J: TRBJ2-7; V: TRBV24-1; CDR3: CATSGGFPVGQYF; DNA: TGTGCCACCAGTGGAGGGTTTCCGGTGGGGCAGTACTTC
size: .; D: .; J: TRBJ2-7; V: TRBV12-3/TRBV12-4; CDR3: CASSLVRDGEQYF; DNA: TGTGCCAGCAGTTTGGTGAGGGACGGAGAGCAGTACTTC
size: once; D: TRBD2; J: TRBJ2-3; V: TRBV13; CDR3: CASSLAGLAGGQDTQYF; DNA: TGTGCCAGCAGCTTAGCTGGACTAGCGGGGGGACAAGATACGCAGTATTTT
size: .; D: .; J: TRBJ2-1; V: TRBV6-1; CDR3: CASSEAGQNSYNEQFF; DNA: TGTGCCAGCAGTGAAGCGGGCCAGAACTCCTACAATGAGCAGTTCTTC
size: .; D: .; J: TRBJ1-5; V: TRBV7-2; CDR3: CASSLASNQPQHF; DNA: TGTGCCAGCAGCTTAGCGAGCAATCAGCCCCAGCATTTT
size: .; D: .; J: TRBJ1-1; V: TRBV5-1; CDR3: CASSLGAGGEAFF; DNA: TGCGCCAGCAGCTTGGGGGCGGGGGGTGAAGCTTTCTTT
size: once; D: TRBD1; J: TRBJ2-7; V: TRBV30; CDR3: CAWSLGTASGHEQYF; DNA: TGTGCCTGGAGTCTCGGGACAGCCTCAGGTCACGAGCAGTACTTC
size: .; D: TRBD2; J: TRBJ2-7; V: TRBV13; CDR3: CASRLAGEGYEQYF; DNA: TGTGCCAGCAGGCTAGCGGGGGAAGGTTACGAGCAGTACTTC
size: .; D: .; J: TRBJ1-2; V: TRBV2; CDR3: CASSGRSEGYTF; DNA: TGTGCCAGCAGTGGGCGATCGGAGGGCTACACCTTC
size: .; D: .; J: TRBJ2-2; V: TRBV29-1; CDR3: CSVGTKGELFF; DNA: TGCAGCGTGGGGACGAAAGGGGAGCTGTTTTTT
size: .; D: TRBD2; J: TRBJ2-1; V: TRBV15; CDR3: CATSRAASGGYDEQFF; DNA: TGTGCCACCAGCAGAGCTGCTAGCGGGGGGTACGATGAGCAGTTCTTC
size: .; D: .; J: TRBJ1-3; V: TRBV4-1; CDR3: CASSQDPQTGNTIYF; DNA: TGCGCCAGCAGCCAAGATCCTCAGACTGGGAACACCATATATTTT
size: once; D: .; J: TRBJ1-5; V: TRBV19; CDR3: CASSLHGRENQPQHF; DNA: TGTGCCAGTAGCCTTCATGGGAGGGAGAATCAGCCCCAGCATTTT
size: .; D: TRBD1; J: TRBJ2-2; V: TRBV6-5; CDR3: CASSSTGGNTGELFF; DNA: TGTGCCAGCAGTTCCACAGGGGGGAACACCGGGGAGCTGTTTTTT
size: .; D: .; J: TRBJ1-6; V: TRBV5-4; CDR3: CASSLEGQINSPLHF; DNA: TGTGCCAGCAGCTTGGAAGGACAGATTAATTCACCCCTCCACTTT
size: few; D: .; J: TRBJ1-1; V: TRBV5-1; CDR3: CASSLGGRTEAFF; DNA: TGCGCCAGCAGCTTGGGGGGGCGGACTGAAGCTTTCTTT
size: .; D: .; J: TRBJ2-7; V: TRBV4-3; CDR3: CASSQDRVYEQYF; DNA: TGCGCCAGCAGCCAAGATCGAGTCTACGAGCAGTACTTC
size: .; D: .; J: TRBJ2-7; V: TRBV10-3; CDR3: CAISEWSGINEQYF; DNA: TGTGCCATCAGTGAGTGGTCAGGGATCAACGAGCAGTACTTC
size: .; D: .; J: TRBJ1-3; V: TRBV30; CDR3: CALDLSGNTIYF; DNA: TGTGCCTTGGACCTCTCTGGAAACACCATATATTTT
size: .; D: .; J: TRBJ1-5; V: TRBV11-2; CDR3: CASSPGRHTGNQPQHF; DNA: TGTGCCAGCAGCCCAGGACGGCATACGGGCAATCAGCCCCAGCATTTT
size: .; D: .; J: TRBJ2-2; V: TRBV7-2; CDR3: CASSLEVGGPGELFF; DNA: TGTGCCAGCAGCTTAGAAGTGGGGGGCCCCGGGGAGCTGTTTTTT
size: .; D: .; J: TRBJ2-1; V: TRBV5-1; CDR3: CASSFAGSYNEQFF; DNA: TGCGCCAGCAGCTTCGCGGGGTCCTACAATGAGCAGTTCTTC
size: .; D: .; J: TRBJ2-7; V: TRBV12-3/TRBV12-4; CDR3: CASRLGSLEQYF; DNA: TGTGCCAGCAGATTGGGGAGTCTCGAGCAGTACTTC
size: .; D: .; J: TRBJ1-6; V: TRBV2; CDR3: CASSGERPLHF; DNA: TGTGCCAGCAGTGGGGAGCGGCCCCTCCACTTT
size: .; D: .; J: TRBJ1-2; V: TRBV11-2; CDR3: CASSAGLNYGYTF; DNA: TGTGCCAGCAGCGCGGGCCTTAACTATGGCTACACCTTC
size: .; D: TRBD1; J: TRBJ2-7; V: TRBV19; CDR3: CASSISGQGRLYEQYF; DNA: TGTGCCAGTAGTATTAGCGGACAGGGCCGACTCTACGAGCAGTACTTC
size: once; D: .; J: TRBJ1-1; V: TRBV6-5; CDR3: CASALGTEYEAFF; DNA: TGTGCCAGCGCATTGGGGACGGAATATGAAGCTTTCTTT
size: .; D: TRBD1; J: TRBJ1-4; V: TRBV5-6; CDR3: CASSPGTGGAVTNEKLFF; DNA: TGTGCCAGCAGCCCCGGGACAGGGGGCGCGGTAACTAATGAAAAACTGTTTTTT
size: .; D: TRBD1; J: TRBJ1-2; V: TRBV25-1; CDR3: CASSEYRTGSSLGYGYTF; DNA: TGTGCCAGCAGTGAATATAGGACAGGCTCTTCACTGGGGTATGGCTACACCTTC
size: few; D: .; J: TRBJ1-1; V: TRBV3-1/TRBV3-2; CDR3: CASSQVPGAEAFF; DNA: TGTGCCAGCAGCCAAGTCCCTGGCGCTGAAGCTTTCTTT
size: .; D: TRBD1; J: TRBJ1-1; V: TRBV6-5; CDR3: CASRGQGGVTEAFF; DNA: TGTGCCAGCAGAGGACAGGGAGGGGTAACCGAAGCTTTCTTT
size: .; D: TRBD1; J: TRBJ1-5; V: TRBV6-5; CDR3: CASSLDRANQPQHF; DNA: TGTGCCAGCAGTCTCGACAGGGCAAACCAGCCCCAGCATTTT
size: .; D: .; J: TRBJ1-3; V: TRBV7-9; CDR3: CAATGYSGNTIYF; DNA: TGTGCCGCGACGGGGTACTCTGGAAACACCATATATTTT
size: .; D: TRBD1; J: TRBJ1-2; V: TRBV12-3/TRBV12-4; CDR3: CASSLQGKNGYTF; DNA: TGTGCCAGCAGTCTACAGGGGAAGAATGGCTACACCTTC
size: once; D: .; J: TRBJ1-5; V: TRBV27; CDR3: CASSPVARRGGNQPQHF; DNA: TGTGCCAGCAGTCCAGTAGCTAGGAGAGGGGGCAATCAGCCCCAGCATTTT
size: .; D: .; J: TRBJ1-1; V: TRBV6-2/TRBV6-3; CDR3: CASSYAGRLNTEAFF; DNA: TGTGCCAGCAGTTACGCGGGACGGCTGAACACTGAAGCTTTCTTT
size: .; D: TRBD1; J: TRBJ1-6; V: TRBV30; CDR3: CACYRDSPNSPLHF; DNA: TGTGCCTGCTACCGGGACAGCCCGAATTCACCCCTCCACTTT
size: .; D: .; J: TRBJ2-2; V: TRBV7-9; CDR3: CASSLGGNTGELFF; DNA: TGTGCCAGCAGCTTAGGGGGAAACACCGGGGAGCTGTTTTTT
size: once; D: .; J: TRBJ1-1; V: TRBV10-3; CDR3: CAIRWDTNTEAFF; DNA: TGTGCCATCAGATGGGACACCAACACTGAAGCTTTCTTT
size: .; D: TRBD2; J: TRBJ2-3; V: TRBV11-2; CDR3: CASSLEGLAGFPDTQYF; DNA: TGTGCCAGCAGCTTAGAAGGGCTAGCGGGGTTCCCAGATACGCAGTATTTT
size: .; D: .; J: TRBJ1-2; V: TRBV7-2; CDR3: CASSFDSQYGYTF; DNA: TGTGCCAGCAGCTTCGACAGTCAATATGGCTACACCTTC
size: .; D: .; J: TRBJ1-3; V: TRBV30; CDR3: CAWSVTRGRGNTIYF; DNA: TGTGCCTGGAGTGTGACGAGAGGGCGAGGAAACACCATATATTTT
size: .; D: TRBD1; J: TRBJ2-7; V: TRBV19; CDR3: CASSIGGQSPYEQYF; DNA: TGTGCCAGTAGTATAGGGGGACAGAGCCCTTACGAGCAGTACTTC
size: .; D: .; J: TRBJ1-3; V: TRBV18; CDR3: CASSPAGLGNTIYF; DNA: TGTGCCAGCTCACCAGCGGGGCTCGGAAACACCATATATTTT
size: .; D: .; J: TRBJ1-1; V: TRBV6-5; CDR3: CASSPGHLGNTEAFF; DNA: TGTGCCAGCAGTCCTGGACACTTAGGGAACACTGAAGCTTTCTTT
size: .; D: .; J: TRBJ1-5; V: TRBV19; CDR3: CASNRQTNQPQHF; DNA: TGTGCCAGTAACAGACAAACGAATCAGCCCCAGCATTTT